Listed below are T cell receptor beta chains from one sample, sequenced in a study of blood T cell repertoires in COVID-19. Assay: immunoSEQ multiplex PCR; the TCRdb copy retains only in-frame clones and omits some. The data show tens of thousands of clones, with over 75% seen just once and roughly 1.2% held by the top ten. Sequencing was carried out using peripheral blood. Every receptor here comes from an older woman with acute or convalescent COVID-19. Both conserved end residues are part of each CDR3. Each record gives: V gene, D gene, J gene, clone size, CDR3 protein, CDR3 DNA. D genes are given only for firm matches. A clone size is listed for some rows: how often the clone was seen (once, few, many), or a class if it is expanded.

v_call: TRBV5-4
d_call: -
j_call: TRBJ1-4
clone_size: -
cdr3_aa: CASSEQGYREKLFF
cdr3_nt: TGTGCCAGCAGCGAACAGGGATATCGGGAAAAACTGTTTTTT

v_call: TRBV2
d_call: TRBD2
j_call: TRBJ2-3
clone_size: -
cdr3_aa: CASSEISSGRMDTQYF
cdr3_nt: TGTGCCAGCAGTGAAATTTCTAGCGGGAGGATGGATACGCAGTATTTT

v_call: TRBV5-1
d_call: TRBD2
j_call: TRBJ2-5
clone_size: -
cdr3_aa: CASRPGGAKETQYF
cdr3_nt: TGCGCCAGCAGGCCCGGGGGGGCTAAAGAGACCCAGTACTTC

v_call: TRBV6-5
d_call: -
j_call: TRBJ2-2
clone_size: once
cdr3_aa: CASSWDIRAGELFF
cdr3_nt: TGTGCCAGCAGTTGGGACATAAGGGCCGGGGAGCTGTTTTTT

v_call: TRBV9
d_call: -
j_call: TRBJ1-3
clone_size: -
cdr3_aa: CASSDTGGNTIYF
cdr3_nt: TGTGCCAGCAGCGACACAGGGGGAAACACCATATATTTT

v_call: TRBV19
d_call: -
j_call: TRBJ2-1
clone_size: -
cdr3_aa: CASSIVASYNEQFF
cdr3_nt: TGTGCCAGTAGTATAGTGGCATCCTACAATGAGCAGTTCTTC

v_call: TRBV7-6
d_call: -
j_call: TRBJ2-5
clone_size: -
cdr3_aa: CASSLQGIGKETQYF
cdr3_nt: TGTGCCAGCAGCTTACAGGGTATTGGAAAAGAGACCCAGTACTTC

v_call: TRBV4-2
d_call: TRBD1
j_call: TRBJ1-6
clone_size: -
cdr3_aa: CASSQGGGEGGSPLHF
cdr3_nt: TGTGCCAGCAGCCAAGGAGGGGGCGAAGGTGGTTCACCCCTCCACTTT

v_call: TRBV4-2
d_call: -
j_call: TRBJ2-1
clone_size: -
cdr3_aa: CASSQDSIAASSYNEQFF
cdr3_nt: TGTGCCAGCAGCCAAGACTCGATAGCGGCTAGCTCCTACAATGAGCAGTTCTTC

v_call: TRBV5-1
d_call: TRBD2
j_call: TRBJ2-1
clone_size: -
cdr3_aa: CASSQTARAGGSYNEQFF
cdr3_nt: TGCGCCAGCAGCCAAACCGCCCGTGCGGGAGGCTCCTACAATGAGCAGTTCTTC

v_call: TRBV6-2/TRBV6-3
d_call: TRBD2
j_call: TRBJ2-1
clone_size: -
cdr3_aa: CASSEVTSGLGNEQFF
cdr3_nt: TGTGCCAGCAGTGAGGTAACTAGCGGTTTGGGAAATGAGCAGTTCTTC

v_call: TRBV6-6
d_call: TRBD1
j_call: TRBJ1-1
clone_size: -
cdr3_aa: CASSLTQGGGTEAFF
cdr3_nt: TGTGCCAGCAGTCTTACTCAGGGGGGAGGCACTGAAGCTTTCTTT

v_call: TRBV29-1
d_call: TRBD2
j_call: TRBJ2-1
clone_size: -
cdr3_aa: CSVEILAGAYNEQFF
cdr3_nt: TGCAGCGTTGAAATTCTAGCGGGGGCCTACAATGAGCAGTTCTTC

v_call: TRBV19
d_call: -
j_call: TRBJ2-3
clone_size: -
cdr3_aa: CASSIGAFGGTDTQYF
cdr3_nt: TGTGCCAGTAGTATAGGGGCGTTCGGGGGCACAGATACGCAGTATTTT

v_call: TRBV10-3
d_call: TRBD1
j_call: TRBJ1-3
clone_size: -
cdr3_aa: CAITSDRVGNTIYF
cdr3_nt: TGTGCCATCACCTCAGACAGGGTTGGAAACACCATATATTTT

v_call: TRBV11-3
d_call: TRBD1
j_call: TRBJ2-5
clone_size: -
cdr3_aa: CASSLGGQVQETQYF
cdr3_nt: TGTGCCAGCAGCTTAGGGGGACAGGTCCAAGAGACCCAGTACTTC

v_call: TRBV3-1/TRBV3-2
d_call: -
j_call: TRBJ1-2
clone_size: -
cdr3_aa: CASSHLQGGNYGYTF
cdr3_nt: TGTGCCAGCAGCCACCTACAGGGAGGGAACTATGGCTACACCTTC

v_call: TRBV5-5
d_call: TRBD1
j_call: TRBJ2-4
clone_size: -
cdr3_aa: CASSLSPGQGGRYQYF
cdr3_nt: TGTGCCAGCAGCTTAAGTCCGGGACAGGGAGGGCGGTATCAGTACTTC

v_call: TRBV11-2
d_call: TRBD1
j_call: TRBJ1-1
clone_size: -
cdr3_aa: CASSFGGQGEKAFF
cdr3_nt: TGTGCCAGCAGCTTTGGGGGGCAGGGGGAAAAAGCTTTCTTT

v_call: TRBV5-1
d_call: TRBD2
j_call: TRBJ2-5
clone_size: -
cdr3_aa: CASSWGGNGQETQYF
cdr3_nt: TGCGCCAGCAGCTGGGGGGGAAACGGTCAAGAGACCCAGTACTTC

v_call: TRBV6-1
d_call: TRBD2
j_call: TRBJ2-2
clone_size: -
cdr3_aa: CASSERPPSGANTGELFF
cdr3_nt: TGTGCCAGCAGTGAAAGGCCACCTAGCGGGGCGAACACCGGGGAGCTGTTTTTT

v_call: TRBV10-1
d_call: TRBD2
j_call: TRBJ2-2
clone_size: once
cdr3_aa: CASSIVAGGPGELFF
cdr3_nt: TGCGCCAGCAGTATCGTCGCGGGGGGGCCCGGGGAGCTGTTTTTT

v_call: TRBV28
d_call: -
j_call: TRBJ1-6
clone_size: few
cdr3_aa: CASSFSNRNQRRIGYNSPLHF
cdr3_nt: TGTGCCAGCAGTTTCTCAAACCGGAATCAGAGGCGCATAGGTTATAATTCACCCCTCCACTTT

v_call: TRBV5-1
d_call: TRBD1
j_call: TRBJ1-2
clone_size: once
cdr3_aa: CASSQGTGLFYGYTF
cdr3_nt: TGCGCCAGCAGCCAAGGGACAGGGCTGTTCTATGGCTACACCTTC

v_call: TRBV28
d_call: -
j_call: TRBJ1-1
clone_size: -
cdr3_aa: CASSLSWRGTEAFF
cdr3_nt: TGTGCCAGCAGTCTCTCGTGGAGGGGCACTGAAGCTTTCTTT

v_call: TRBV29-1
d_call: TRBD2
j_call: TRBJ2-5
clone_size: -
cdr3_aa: CSVEDRFSGGRLGETQYF
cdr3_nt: TGCAGCGTTGAAGATAGGTTTAGCGGGGGGAGGTTGGGAGAGACCCAGTACTTC

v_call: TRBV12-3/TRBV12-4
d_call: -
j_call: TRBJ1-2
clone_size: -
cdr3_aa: CASSFLQNYGYTF
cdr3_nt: TGTGCCAGCAGTTTCTTACAGAACTATGGCTACACCTTC

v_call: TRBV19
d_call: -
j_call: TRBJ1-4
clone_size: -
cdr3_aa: CASSITRSIARNPNEKLFF
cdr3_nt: TGTGCCAGTAGTATTACAAGGTCTATCGCTAGGAATCCGAATGAAAAACTGTTTTTT

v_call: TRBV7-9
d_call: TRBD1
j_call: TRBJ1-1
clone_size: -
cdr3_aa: CASSLGDRGHTEAFF
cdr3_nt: TGTGCCAGCAGCTTAGGGGACAGGGGACACACTGAAGCTTTCTTT

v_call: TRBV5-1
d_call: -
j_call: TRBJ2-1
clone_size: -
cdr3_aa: CASSLGSEGDEQFF
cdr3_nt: TGCGCCAGCAGCTTGGGTAGTGAGGGGGATGAGCAGTTCTTC

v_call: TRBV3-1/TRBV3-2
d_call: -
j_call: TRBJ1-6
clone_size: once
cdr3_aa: CASSPGPHSPLHF
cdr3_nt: TGTGCCAGCAGCCCCGGTCCGCATTCACCCCTCCACTTT

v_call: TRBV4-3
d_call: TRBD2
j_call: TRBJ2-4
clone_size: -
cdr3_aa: CASSQGATSLAKNIQYF
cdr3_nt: TGCGCCAGCAGCCAAGGGGCGACTAGCCTAGCCAAAAACATTCAGTACTTC

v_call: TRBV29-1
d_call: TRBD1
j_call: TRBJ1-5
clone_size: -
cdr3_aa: CSVHTGDSNQPQHF
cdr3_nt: TGCAGCGTCCACACAGGGGATAGCAATCAGCCCCAGCATTTT

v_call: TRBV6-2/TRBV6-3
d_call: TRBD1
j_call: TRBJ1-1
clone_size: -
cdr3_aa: CASSQTGAVMNTEAFF
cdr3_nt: TGTGCCAGCAGCCAGACAGGGGCGGTCATGAACACTGAAGCTTTCTTT

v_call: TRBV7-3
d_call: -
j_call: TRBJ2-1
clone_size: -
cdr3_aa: CASSLSSGRYNEQFF
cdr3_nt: TGTGCCAGCAGCTTAAGCAGCGGTCGCTACAATGAGCAGTTCTTC

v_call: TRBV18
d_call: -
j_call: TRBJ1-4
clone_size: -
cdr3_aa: CASSPSRENEKLFF
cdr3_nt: TGTGCCAGCTCACCATCCCGCGAGAATGAAAAACTGTTTTTT

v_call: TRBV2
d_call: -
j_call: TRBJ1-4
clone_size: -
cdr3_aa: CASQGTTNEKLFF
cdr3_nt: TGTGCCAGCCAGGGGACAACTAATGAAAAACTGTTTTTT

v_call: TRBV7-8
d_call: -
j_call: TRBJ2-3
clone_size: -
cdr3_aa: CASSQGWASSIDTQYF
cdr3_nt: TGTGCCAGCAGTCAGGGGTGGGCTTCCTCTATAGATACGCAGTATTTT

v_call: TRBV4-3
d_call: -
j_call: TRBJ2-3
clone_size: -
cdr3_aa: CASRAQGAGTDTQYF
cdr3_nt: TGCGCCAGCAGGGCTCAAGGGGCAGGGACAGATACGCAGTATTTT

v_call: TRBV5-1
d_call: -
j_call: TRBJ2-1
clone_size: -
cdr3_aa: CASSSQGVEQFF
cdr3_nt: TGCGCCAGCAGCTCCCAGGGTGTTGAGCAGTTCTTC

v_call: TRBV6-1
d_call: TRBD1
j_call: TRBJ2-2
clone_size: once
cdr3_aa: CASSERQGRTGELFF
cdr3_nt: TGTGCCAGCAGTGAGCGACAGGGACGGACCGGGGAGCTGTTTTTT

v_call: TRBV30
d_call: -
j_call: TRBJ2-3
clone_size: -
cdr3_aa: CAWSEMTGFVASDTQYF
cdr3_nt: TGTGCCTGGAGTGAAATGACAGGATTCGTAGCGTCAGATACGCAGTATTTT

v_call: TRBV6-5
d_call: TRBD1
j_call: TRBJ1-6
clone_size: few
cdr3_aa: CASSQGQDPLHF
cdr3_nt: TGTGCCAGCAGCCAAGGACAGGACCCCCTCCACTTT

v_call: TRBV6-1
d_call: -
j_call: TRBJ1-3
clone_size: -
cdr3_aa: CASSEYRSSGNTIYF
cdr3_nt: TGTGCCAGCAGTGAATATAGGAGCTCTGGAAACACCATATATTTT

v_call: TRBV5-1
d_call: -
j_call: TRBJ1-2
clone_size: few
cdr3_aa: CASSIPSGVNYGYTF
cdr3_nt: TGCGCCAGCAGCATTCCATCGGGAGTAAACTATGGCTACACCTTC

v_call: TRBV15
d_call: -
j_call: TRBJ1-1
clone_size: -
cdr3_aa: CATSREGRNTEAFF
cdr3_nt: TGTGCCACCAGCAGGGAGGGGCGGAACACTGAAGCTTTCTTT

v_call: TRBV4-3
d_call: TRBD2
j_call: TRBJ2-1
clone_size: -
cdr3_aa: CASSQDLAGGRTEQFF
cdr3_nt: TGCGCCAGCAGCCAAGATCTAGCGGGAGGTAGGACTGAGCAGTTCTTC

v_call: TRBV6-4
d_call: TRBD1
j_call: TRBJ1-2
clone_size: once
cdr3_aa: CASSVEKGAGYGYTF
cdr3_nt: TGTGCCAGCAGTGTTGAAAAGGGGGCTGGCTATGGCTACACCTTC

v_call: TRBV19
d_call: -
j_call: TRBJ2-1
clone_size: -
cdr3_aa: CASSIGPGQGGNEQFF
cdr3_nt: TGTGCCAGTAGTATAGGCCCCGGCCAGGGTGGGAATGAGCAGTTCTTC

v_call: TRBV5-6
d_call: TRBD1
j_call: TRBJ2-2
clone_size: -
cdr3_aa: CASSFGTEDGELFF
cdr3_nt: TGTGCCAGCAGCTTCGGGACAGAGGACGGGGAGCTGTTTTTT

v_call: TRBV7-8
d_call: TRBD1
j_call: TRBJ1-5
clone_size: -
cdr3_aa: CASSWDRSQPQHF
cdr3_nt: TGTGCCAGCAGCTGGGACAGAAGTCAGCCCCAGCATTTT

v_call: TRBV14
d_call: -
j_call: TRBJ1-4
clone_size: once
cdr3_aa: CASSAREGATNEKLFF
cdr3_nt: TGTGCCAGCAGCGCCCGAGAGGGGGCAACTAATGAAAAACTGTTTTTT

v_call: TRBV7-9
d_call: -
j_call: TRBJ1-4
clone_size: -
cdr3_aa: CASSRNEKLFF
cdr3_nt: TGTGCCAGCAGCCGGAATGAAAAACTGTTTTTT

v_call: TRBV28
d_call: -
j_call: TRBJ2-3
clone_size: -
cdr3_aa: CASSPSSTDTQYF
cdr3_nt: TGTGCCAGCAGCCCCTCTAGCACAGATACGCAGTATTTT

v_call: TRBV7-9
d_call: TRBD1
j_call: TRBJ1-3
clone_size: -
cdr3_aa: CASSLSGTVSGNTIYF
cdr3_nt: TGTGCCAGCAGCTTATCAGGGACAGTCTCTGGAAACACCATATATTTT

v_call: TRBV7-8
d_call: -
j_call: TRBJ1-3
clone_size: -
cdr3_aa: CASSLSSGAGNTIYF
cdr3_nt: TGTGCCAGCAGCTTATCGTCAGGGGCTGGAAACACCATATATTTT

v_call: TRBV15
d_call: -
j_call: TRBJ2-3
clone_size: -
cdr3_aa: CATSRDGGRIVTDTQYF
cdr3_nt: TGTGCCACCAGCAGAGATGGGGGCAGGATAGTCACAGATACGCAGTATTTT

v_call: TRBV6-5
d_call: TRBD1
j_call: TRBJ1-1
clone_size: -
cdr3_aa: CASSYPGGMNTEAFF
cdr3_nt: TGTGCCAGCAGTTACCCAGGGGGGATGAACACTGAAGCTTTCTTT

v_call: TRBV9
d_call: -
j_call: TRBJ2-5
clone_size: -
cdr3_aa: CASSARSNPQETQYF
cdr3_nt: TGTGCCAGCAGCGCCAGATCCAACCCTCAAGAGACCCAGTACTTC